Listed below are T cell receptor beta chains from one sample, sequenced in a study of OX40 agonist ivuxolimab in advanced cancers. Assay used: immunoSEQ multiplex PCR; TCRdb lists only in-frame clones, some missing. The sample includes about 100,000 clones, around 87% seen only once; the top ten take 0.15% to 0.2%. The sample in question was CD4+ or CD8+ T cells sorted from blood, obtained in a trial of the OX40 agonist ivuxolimab. These TCRs come from an adult with an advanced solid tumor such as melanoma, head and neck, liver or kidney cancer. Each CDR3 is given with its conserved first and last residue. A D gene is named only where the DNA matches it firmly. Size is omitted from some rows. Given values are once, few, many or a class for expanded clones.

CDR3nt	CDR3aa	d_gene	abundance	v_gene	j_gene
TGCGCCAGCAGCCACGGCCGGGACCGAGGAAACACCATATATTTT	CASSHGRDRGNTIYF	-	-	TRBV4-1	TRBJ1-3
TGCGCCAGCAGCCAAGGACTTTCGGTTGGCGCTTTCTTT	CASSQGLSVGAFF	-	few	TRBV4-1	TRBJ1-1
TGCGCCAGCAGCTTGGATTCTCGGACTAGCGGGGCGAGCTGGGGGAATGAGCAGTTCTTC	CASSLDSRTSGASWGNEQFF	TRBD2	-	TRBV5-1	TRBJ2-1
TGCGCCAGCGGAGAAACAGATACGCAGTATTTT	CASGETDTQYF	-	-	TRBV5-1	TRBJ2-3
TGTGCCAGCACCGGGGACCCAAACAATGAGCAGTTCTTC	CASTGDPNNEQFF	-	-	TRBV6-6	TRBJ2-1
TGTGCCAGCAGCCCATCTCCGAGGGGAGGAGTGACCCAGTACTTC	CASSPSPRGGVTQYF	-	-	TRBV7-8	TRBJ2-5
TGTGCCAGCAGTTTTTCTTGGGGTGAAAAACTGTTTTTT	CASSFSWGEKLFF	-	-	TRBV2	TRBJ1-4
TGTGCCAGCAGCGTAGGGACGTACTATGGCTACACCTTC	CASSVGTYYGYTF	-	-	TRBV7-9	TRBJ1-2
TGTGCCAGCGCGAGCGGGATTGGCAGGACTGAAGCTTTCTTT	CASASGIGRTEAFF	-	once	TRBV7-3	TRBJ1-1
TGTGCCAGCAGTGGTGGGAACTATGGCTACACCTTC	CASSGGNYGYTF	-	-	TRBV2	TRBJ1-2
TGTGCCAGCACCTCAGTGATAGCCATGAACACTGAAGCTTTCTTT	CASTSVIAMNTEAFF	-	-	TRBV6-1	TRBJ1-1
TGTGCCAGCAGCGTCGGGGGAACTGGAAACACCATATATTTT	CASSVGGTGNTIYF	-	-	TRBV9	TRBJ1-3
TGTGCCATCACCCCGGACAGAGGTGGTTATGGCTACACCTTC	CAITPDRGGYGYTF	-	-	TRBV10-3	TRBJ1-2
TGCGCCAGCAGCTTGGCCTTAGACTCCTCAGATACGCAGTATTTT	CASSLALDSSDTQYF	-	-	TRBV5-1	TRBJ2-3
TGTGCCAGCAGCTCCCTGGACAGGTTTCGCGGAAAACTGTTTTTT	CASSSLDRFRGKLFF	TRBD1	-	TRBV7-9	TRBJ1-4
TGCGCCAGCAGTGAGTCTAGCCTAGCGGGAGAGTACGAGCAGTACTTC	CASSESSLAGEYEQYF	TRBD2	-	TRBV10-1	TRBJ2-7
TGTGCCAGCAGCTTGGGACAGTCGAACACTGAAGCTTTCTTT	CASSLGQSNTEAFF	TRBD1	-	TRBV7-9	TRBJ1-1
TGTGCCAGCTCACCACTGGGGACTAGCGGGAGAATTAACGAGCAGTACTTC	CASSPLGTSGRINEQYF	TRBD2	-	TRBV18	TRBJ2-7
TGTGCCAGCTCACAAGGTACACTCAAGAAAGGCACTGAAGCTTTCTTT	CASSQGTLKKGTEAFF	-	-	TRBV18	TRBJ1-1
TGCAGCGTTGAAGGATCGCGGGAGGGATCCAACTACGAGCAGTACTTC	CSVEGSREGSNYEQYF	TRBD2	-	TRBV29-1	TRBJ2-7
TGTGCCAGCAGCTTAAACGGCCGGGGCCCAGATACGCAGTATTTT	CASSLNGRGPDTQYF	-	-	TRBV7-3	TRBJ2-3
TGTGCCAGCAGCTTGGGGGGGGGCCTTACCTACGAGCAGTACTTC	CASSLGGGLTYEQYF	-	few	TRBV5-8	TRBJ2-7
TGCGCCAGCAGCAAAGGATCAGGGGGCGCGGTCGCAGATACGCAGTATTTT	CASSKGSGGAVADTQYF	TRBD1	-	TRBV5-1	TRBJ2-3
TGTGCCAGCAGCTTAGGTGTTCTACGAGAGACCCAGTACTTC	CASSLGVLRETQYF	-	-	TRBV7-9	TRBJ2-5